This T cell receptor beta chain was recorded in a study of T-cell reconstitution after alpha-beta-depleted transplantation in children. The sample holds many counts of this clonotype. Per germline, CDR1 MNHNS and CDR2 SASEGT. Trimming took off 2 bases at V and 1 base at J, with 15 bases between the two ends. This CDR3 is 16 amino acids long. Unique molecular identifiers were used to barcode this TCRbeta library. TCRdb independently ran MiXCR on the PCR reads; one entry per CDR3 protein. The sample holds 600,000 to 700,000 distinct CDR3 sequences, around 17% seen once. The source was PBMCs from the stem cell graft donor, collected from the stem cell graft. This chain connects TRBV6-1 to TRBJ2-7; TRBD1 is a possible D gene (7 bases). The sequence was obtained from a human donor who donated a stem cell graft to a child with acute myeloid leukemia. The CDR3 protein is CASSEPGGTASYEQYF. DNA for the CDR3: TGTGCCAGCAGTGAACCCGGAGGGACAGCTTCCTACGAGCAGTACTTC.